One and the same sample provided the 10 T cell receptor beta chains below, sequenced in a study of cytomegalovirus exposure and HLA in healthy donors. The PCR used 60 Vbeta and 13 Jbeta primers. TCRdb's table, derived via immunoSEQ multiplex PCR, lists solely in-frame clones and lacks some. The sample holds around 200,000 clones; 65% to 90% are singletons and the top ten take around 2.3%. The sample comprised PBMCs. The source of these receptors is a woman in her forties or fifties in good health and CMV-seronegative.

The V call is TRBV18, the J call TRBJ1-1; D unclear. The CDR3 is 12 residues long. CDR1 and CDR2 (germline): KGHSH, LQKENI. Trimming removed 3 bases from V and 4 bases from J, with 6 bases in between. CDR3 protein: CASSPGITEAFF. CDR3 coding DNA: TGTGCCAGCTCACCCGGGATCACTGAAGCTTTCTTT.

V and J are TRBV18 and TRBJ1-2; no reliable D call. This CDR3 comprises 15 residues. Germline assignment: CDR1 KGHSH and CDR2 LQKENI. V was trimmed by 2 bases and J by 2 bases, leaving 12 bases between them. The CDR3 DNA sequence: TGTGCCAGCTCACCAGGGTCCAGCGGGAACTATGGCTACACCTTC. Encoded protein: CASSPGSSGNYGYTF.

The V gene is TRBV27, the J gene TRBJ2-3, with D tentatively TRBD2 (6 bases). The V gene's germline CDR1 is MNHEY and CDR2 SMNVEV (reference sequence). Trimming took off 2 bases at V and 6 bases at J, with 15 bases between the two ends. This CDR3 contains 15 residues. The chain's CDR3 is CASSLGTLSYDTQYF. The CDR3 coding sequence is TGTGCCAGCAGTTTAGGGACTTTAAGTTACGATACGCAGTATTTT.

The chain employs TRBV10-2 and TRBJ2-2; 9 bases line up with TRBD1. V shed 5 bases, J shed 4 bases, and the junction held 8 bases outside the gene matches. Germline V gene data show CDR1 as WSHSY and CDR2 as SAAADI. The CDR3 has 16 residues. CDR3 amino acids: CASSPGTGLRTGELFF. Here the CDR3 DNA reads TGCGCCAGCAGTCCCGGGACAGGGCTACGCACCGGGGAGCTGTTTTTT.

This clone was observed a handful of times. The chain uses TRBV4-2 and TRBJ2-5; TRBD1 aligns across 7 bases. Trimming at V came to 0 bases and at J to 5 bases, leaving 15 bases not matched to a gene. CDR3 length: 18 residues. The germline V gene encodes CDR1 LGHNA and CDR2 YNFKEQ. The CDR3 DNA sequence: TGTGCCAGCAGCCAAGAGGGTGCTAGACAGGGAACGTGGGAGACCCAGTACTTC. Its protein product is CASSQEGARQGTWETQYF.

The chain combines TRBV30 with TRBJ2-3; 9 bases are shared with TRBD2. Losses at the gene ends were 1 base for V and 3 bases for J; bases not matched to a gene: 5. Germline CDR1 reads GTSNPN; CDR2 reads SVGIG (reference sequence). The CDR3 spans 15 residues. The CDR3 DNA sequence: TGTGCCTGGAGTGCGGCGGGAGGGATAACAGATACGCAGTATTTT. Protein: CAWSAAGGITDTQYF.

V gene TRBV5-1 combines with J gene TRBJ2-1; 9 nucleotides align to TRBD2. CDR1 is SGHRS and CDR2 is YFSETQ in the germline V gene. V trimming: 4 bases; J trimming: 0 bases; junction bases outside the gene matches: 11. This CDR3 has 18 residues. The CDR3 DNA reads as TGCGCCAGCAGCCCGGATCGAGAGGGACTAGCCTCCTACAATGAGCAGTTCTTC. Translating gives CASSPDREGLASYNEQFF.

The genes are TRBV7-2 and TRBJ2-7; D possibly corresponds to TRBD1 (5 bases). This CDR3 has 13 amino acids. The V gene's germline CDR1 is SGHTA and CDR2 FQGNSA. The V and J ends lost 8 bases and 5 bases respectively, with 16 bases between them. The DNA of the CDR3 is TGTGCCAGCGTAGGGCAGGGAAGGAACGAGCAGTACTTC. It encodes CASVGQGRNEQYF.

The chain's CDR3 is CASSLLRREGYTF. In DNA form, the CDR3 reads TGTGCCAGCAGCCTCCTGAGAAGAGAGGGCTACACCTTC. The chain recombines TRBV7-2 with TRBJ1-2; the D is unclear. The germline V gene has CDR1 SGHTA and CDR2 FQGNSA. Trimming cost V 5 bases and J 8 bases, with 15 bases left between them. The CDR3 spans 13 residues.

The chain uses TRBV19 and TRBJ2-1; D possibly corresponds to TRBD1 (7 bases). Deletions cut 2 bases from V and 7 bases from J, with 15 bases between. Per the germline V gene, CDR1 is LNHDA and CDR2 is SQIVND (reference sequence). The CDR3 sequence is 15 residues long. For the CDR3, the DNA is TGTGCCAGTAGTATAACCGCACAGGGGAGGAATGAGCAGTTCTTC. It encodes CASSITAQGRNEQFF.